The 8 T cell receptor beta chains below come from one sample, sequenced in a study of metastatic and nonmetastatic thyroid tumors (dated by TCRdb to between 2020 and 2021). No treatment had been received by any patient before thyroid surgery. Preparation of the library involved PCR. Sequenced on an Illumina HiSeq 4000. The public reads were reprocessed in TCRdb via fastp at Q25 and MiXCR, keeping in-frame beta chains. Across this sample there are some 90,000 clones, with around 7.8% seen only once. The ten top clones hold 8.8% of the sample. The sample comprised blood. Receptor source: a female donor with papillary thyroid cancer or a benign thyroid nodule (not recorded which). Some clones in this sample may be carry-over from other donors' samples.

This clone was recorded at least ten times. V gene TRBV6-1 combines with J gene TRBJ1-1, with unresolved D. The CDR3 spans 12 residues. Trimming stripped 6 bases from V and 2 bases from J, with 7 bases between. CDR1 and CDR2 (germline): MNHNS, SASEGT. CDR3 coding DNA: TGTGCCAGCAGCTCACAAAACACTGAAGCTTTCTTT. It encodes CASSSQNTEAFF.

This clone occurred many times. The chain joins TRBV30 to TRBJ2-1; 11 bases map to TRBD1. V shed 0 bases, J shed 6 bases, and the junction held 7 bases outside the gene matches. There are 16 residues in the CDR3. Germline CDR1 GTSNPN, CDR2 SVGIG (reference sequence). CDR3 region: CAWSVGGTGGPNEQFF. Written as DNA, the CDR3 is TGTGCCTGGAGTGTAGGTGGGACAGGGGGACCCAATGAGCAGTTCTTC.

This clone was counted at least ten times. The rearrangement joins TRBV6-1 to TRBJ1-4; D unclear. Germline assignment: CDR1 MNHNS and CDR2 SASEGT. The CDR3 totals 12 residues. Trimming stripped 5 bases from V and 8 bases from J, with 9 bases between. The CDR3 DNA reads TGTGCCAGCAGTCGGCCCGGAGAAAAACTGTTTTTT. Encoded protein: CASSRPGEKLFF.

A word on this clone: A much larger clone sits a single nucleotide away, making a read error possible. V and J are TRBV7-6 and TRBJ2-2; D gene ambiguous. This CDR3 is built from 15 residues. In germline, CDR1 is SGHVS, CDR2 FNYEAQ. V lost 0 bases to trimming and J lost 5 bases, with 10 bases between them. The CDR3: CASSLASVPTGELFF. The DNA for the CDR3 is TGTGCCAGCAGCTTAGCGTCAGTCCCTACCGGGGAGCTGTTTTTT.

Ten or more counts support this clone. The genes are TRBV3-1 and TRBJ2-7; either TRBD1 or TRBD2 may fit D (6 bases each). CDR3 length: 18 amino acids. Between the trimmed V and J ends, which lost 1 base and 0 bases, there was a span of 19 bases. CDR1 is LGHDT, CDR2 YNNKEL, per germline (reference sequence). The CDR3 protein is CASSQGGGGPISSYEQYF. CDR3 in DNA: TGTGCCAGCAGCCAAGGAGGTGGGGGGCCAATAAGCTCCTACGAGCAGTACTTC.

This clone has ten or more counts. The rearrangement joins TRBV11-2 to TRBJ1-4, with 7 bases aligning to TRBD1. The CDR3 has 16 residues. Germline V gene lookup returns CDR1 SGHAT and CDR2 FQNNGV. After removal of 6 bases from V and 5 bases from J, the junction contained 12 bases not matched to a gene. This CDR3 is CASRVTMGQLNEKLFF. The CDR3 DNA sequence: TGTGCCAGCAGGGTTACTATGGGACAGTTGAATGAAAAACTGTTTTTT.

The rearrangement joins TRBV2 to TRBJ2-3; D may correspond to TRBD1 or TRBD2 (6 bases each). Per germline, CDR1 SNHLY and CDR2 FYNNEI. V dropped 7 bases and J dropped 5 bases, with 13 bases sitting between them. This CDR3 region has 13 residues. The chain's CDR3 is CASKEGGGDTQYF. DNA of the CDR3: TGTGCCAGCAAAGAAGGGGGAGGAGATACGCAGTATTTT.

This clone was seen at least ten times. V and J are TRBV5-1 and TRBJ2-1; possibly TRBD2 for D (6 bases). Germline V gene sequence: CDR1 SGHRS, CDR2 YFSETQ. V lost 3 bases, J lost 3 bases, and 16 bases lay in between. CDR3 length: 16 residues. CDR3 region: CASSWGGTLLYNEQFF. In DNA form, the CDR3 reads TGCGCCAGCAGCTGGGGTGGGACTCTTCTCTACAATGAGCAGTTCTTC. Supplemented by reference TRBV5-1 and TRBJ2-1, the full variable domain reads KAGVTQTPRYLIKTRGQQVTLSCSPISGHRSVSWYQQTPGQGLQFLFEYFSETQRNKGNFPGRFSGRQFSNSRSEMNVSTLELGDSALYLCASSWGGTLLYNEQFFGPGTRLTVL.